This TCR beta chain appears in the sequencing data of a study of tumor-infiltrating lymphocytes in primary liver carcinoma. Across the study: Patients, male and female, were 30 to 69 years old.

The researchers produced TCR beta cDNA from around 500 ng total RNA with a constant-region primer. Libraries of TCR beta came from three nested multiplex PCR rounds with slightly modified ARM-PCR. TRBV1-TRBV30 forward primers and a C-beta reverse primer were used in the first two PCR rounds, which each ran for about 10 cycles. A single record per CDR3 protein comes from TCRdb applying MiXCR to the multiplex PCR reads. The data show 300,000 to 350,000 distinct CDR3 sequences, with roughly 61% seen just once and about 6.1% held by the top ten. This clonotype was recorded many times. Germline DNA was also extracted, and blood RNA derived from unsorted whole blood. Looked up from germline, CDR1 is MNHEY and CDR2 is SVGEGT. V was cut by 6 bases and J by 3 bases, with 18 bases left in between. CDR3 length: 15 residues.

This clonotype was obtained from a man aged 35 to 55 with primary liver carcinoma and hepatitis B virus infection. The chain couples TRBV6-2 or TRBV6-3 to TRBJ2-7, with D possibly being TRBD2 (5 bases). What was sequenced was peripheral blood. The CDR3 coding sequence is TGTGCCAGCAGCAGTCTCACGACTACTCGCTACGAGCAGTACTTC. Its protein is CASSSLTTTRYEQYF.